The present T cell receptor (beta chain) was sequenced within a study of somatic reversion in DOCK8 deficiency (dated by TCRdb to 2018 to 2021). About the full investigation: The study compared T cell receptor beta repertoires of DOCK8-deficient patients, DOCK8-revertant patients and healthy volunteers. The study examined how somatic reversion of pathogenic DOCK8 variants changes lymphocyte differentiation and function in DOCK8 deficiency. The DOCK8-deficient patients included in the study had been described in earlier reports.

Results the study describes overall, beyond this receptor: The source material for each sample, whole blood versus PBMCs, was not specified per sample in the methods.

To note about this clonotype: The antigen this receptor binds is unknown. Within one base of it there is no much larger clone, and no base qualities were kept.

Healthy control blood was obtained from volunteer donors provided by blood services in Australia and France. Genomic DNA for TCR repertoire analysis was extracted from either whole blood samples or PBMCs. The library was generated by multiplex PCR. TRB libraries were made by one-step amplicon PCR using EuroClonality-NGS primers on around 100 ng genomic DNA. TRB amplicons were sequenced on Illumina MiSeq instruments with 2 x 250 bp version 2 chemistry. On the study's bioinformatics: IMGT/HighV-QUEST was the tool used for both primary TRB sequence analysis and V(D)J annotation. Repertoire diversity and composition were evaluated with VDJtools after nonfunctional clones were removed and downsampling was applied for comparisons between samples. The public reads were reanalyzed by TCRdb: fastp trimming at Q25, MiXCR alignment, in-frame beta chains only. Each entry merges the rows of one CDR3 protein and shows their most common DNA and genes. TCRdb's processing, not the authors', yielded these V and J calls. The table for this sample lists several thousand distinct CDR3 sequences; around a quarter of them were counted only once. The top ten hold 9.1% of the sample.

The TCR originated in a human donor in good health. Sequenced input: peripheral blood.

The CDR3 has the sequence CATSRTPSSGVSYEQYF. The DNA sequence is TGTGCCACCAGCAGAACTCCGTCTAGCGGGGTCTCCTACGAGCAGTACTTC. The chain joins TRBV15 to TRBJ2-7; TRBD2 lines up with 9 middle nucleotides. Taken from the germline V gene (reference sequence), the CDR1 and CDR2 loops are LNHNV and YYDKDF. Inclusive of the bounding cysteine and phenylalanine, the CDR3 is 17 residues long. Only the CDR3 DNA stays, 51 bases, in frame from base 1. Trimming accounts for 2 bases at V and 0 bases at J, while the number of junction bases matched to no gene is 8.